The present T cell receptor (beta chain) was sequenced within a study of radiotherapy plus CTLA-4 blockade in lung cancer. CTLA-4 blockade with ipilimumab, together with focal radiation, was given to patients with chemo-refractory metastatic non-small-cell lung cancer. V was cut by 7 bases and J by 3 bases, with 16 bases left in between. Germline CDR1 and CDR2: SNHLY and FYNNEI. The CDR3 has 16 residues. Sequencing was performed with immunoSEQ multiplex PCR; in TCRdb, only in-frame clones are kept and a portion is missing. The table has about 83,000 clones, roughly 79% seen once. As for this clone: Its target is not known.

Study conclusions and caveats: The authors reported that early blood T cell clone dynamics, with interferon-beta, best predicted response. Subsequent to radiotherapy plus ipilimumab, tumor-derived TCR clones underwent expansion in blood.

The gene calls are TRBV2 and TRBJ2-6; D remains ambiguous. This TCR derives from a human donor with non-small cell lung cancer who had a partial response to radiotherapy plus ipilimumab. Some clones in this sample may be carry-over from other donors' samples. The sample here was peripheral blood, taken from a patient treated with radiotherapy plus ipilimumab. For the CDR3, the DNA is TGTGCCAGCATGTCGGGTGCCGTGATTGGGGCCAACGTCCTGACTTTC. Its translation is CASMSGAVIGANVLTF.